Sequencing of this TCR beta chain was carried out in a study of blood T cells in healthy people across ages. The CDR3 is 14 residues long. V was shortened by 1 base and J by 4 bases, with 10 bases between the two germline ends. In germline, CDR1 is MNHNS, CDR2 SASEGT. A second PCR, run for 7 to 11 cycles, used a sample-barcoded 5' primer plus a J-beta primer mix. In TCRdb, the 5' RACE reads were re-called with MiXCR into one record per CDR3 protein. The top ten clones hold 7.9% of a sample with about 1.5 million distinct CDR3 sequences, 42% of them seen once. The sample taken for sequencing was blood. V gene TRBV6-1 combines with J gene TRBJ1-2; D ambiguous. The receptor was isolated from a woman under 30 in good health. CDR3 region: CASSEVRSSYGYTF. The CDR3, as DNA: TGTGCCAGCAGTGAAGTCAGGTCCTCCTATGGCTACACCTTC.